This TCR beta chain came from a study of shared clonotypes between healthy human individuals. For the study at large: A few men and two women, aged 18 to 49, were donors.

Terminally differentiated effector memory CD45RA+ cells were excluded from the naive CD8 cells, which were CD45RO-negative and positively selected for CCR7. Repertoires were generated with immunoSEQ multiplex PCR, while TCRdb's copy carries only in-frame clones and drops some. The sample contains millions of clones, approximately 94% of which appear only once. Comments on this clone: Its target is unknown.

General observations from the study: When naive CD4 clonotypes were compared across a few donors, about 4.8% were shared.

The source is a man in his late teens or twenties in good health. Some clones in this sample may be carry-over from other donors' samples. Sequenced sample: naive CD8+ T cells from PBMCs.

CDR3: CASSWRQSAGANVLTF. The DNA for the CDR3 is TGTGCCAGCAGCTGGAGGCAATCTGCGGGGGCCAACGTCCTGACTTTC. This chain uses TRBV5-5 with TRBJ2-6; D is possibly TRBD2 (5 bases). Germline V gene data show CDR1 as SGHKS and CDR2 as YYEKEE (reference sequence). This CDR3 spans 16 amino acids. Trimming stripped 3 bases from V and 4 bases from J, with 14 bases between.